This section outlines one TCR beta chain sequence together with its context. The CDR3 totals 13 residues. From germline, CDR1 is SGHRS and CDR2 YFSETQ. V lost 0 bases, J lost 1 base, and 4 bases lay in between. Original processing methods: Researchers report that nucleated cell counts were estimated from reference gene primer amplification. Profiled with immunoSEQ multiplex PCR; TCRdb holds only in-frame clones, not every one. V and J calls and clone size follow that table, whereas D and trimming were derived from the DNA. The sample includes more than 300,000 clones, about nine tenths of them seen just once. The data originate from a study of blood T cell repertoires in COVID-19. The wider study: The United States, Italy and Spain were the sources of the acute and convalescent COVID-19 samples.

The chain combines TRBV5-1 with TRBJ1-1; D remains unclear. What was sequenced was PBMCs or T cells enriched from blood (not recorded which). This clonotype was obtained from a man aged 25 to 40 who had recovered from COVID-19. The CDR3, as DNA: TGCGCCAGCAGCTTGGCTACGAACACTGAAGCTTTCTTT. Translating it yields CASSLATNTEAFF.